The next 10 T cell receptor beta chains were all read from a single sample in a study of cytomegalovirus exposure and HLA in healthy donors. Amplification used 60 Vbeta primers and 13 Jbeta primers. Some clones are missing from TCRdb's copy, which holds only in-frame ones; the method was immunoSEQ multiplex PCR. The sample has around 230,000 clones, nearly 80% seen once. Sequencing input: PBMCs. All receptors derive from a male donor in good health and CMV-seronegative.

The rearrangement joins TRBV4-3 to TRBJ1-2; no clear D. The CDR3 is 14 residues long. With 0 bases removed from V and 6 bases from J, the gap between germline ends came to 11 bases. Germline CDR1 LGHNA, CDR2 YSLEER. The CDR3 DNA follows: TGCGCCAGCAGCCAAGATGGCCAGGTGCATGGCTACACCTTC. Its protein is CASSQDGQVHGYTF.

The chain employs TRBV12-5 and TRBJ1-1; maybe TRBD1 (6 bases). The CDR3 length is 15 residues. Per germline, CDR1 LGHNT and CDR2 FRNRAP. Trimming shortened V by 6 bases and J by 0 bases, and 14 bases separated the two germline ends. The CDR3: CASGSGQTMNTEAFF. For the CDR3, the DNA is TGTGCTAGTGGCAGTGGACAGACCATGAACACTGAAGCTTTCTTT.

The DNA for the CDR3 is TGTGCCACCGAACTGGGGGCTTGGCAGCCCCAGCATTTT. It specifies CATELGAWQPQHF. The chain links TRBV28 to TRBJ1-5, with D possibly being TRBD1 (6 bases). The germline V gene has CDR1 MDHEN and CDR2 SYDVKM. CDR3 size: 13 residues. V shed 10 bases and J shed 7 bases, with 17 bases lying between them.

Concerning this clone itself: Other DNA sequences in the sample encode the same CDR3. The chain is built from TRBV7-2 and TRBJ2-7, with 13 bases that match TRBD2. The germline V gene encodes CDR1 SGHTA and CDR2 FQGNSA. V was clipped by 1 base and J by 3 bases; unmatched bases: 0. This CDR3 is 15 amino acids long. CDR3 DNA: TGTGCCAGCAGCTTAGGACTAGCGGGGGGCTACGAGCAGTACTTC. Translation gives CASSLGLAGGYEQYF.

This chain uses TRBV27 with TRBJ2-4; the D gene is possibly TRBD1 (6 bases). Per the germline V gene, CDR1 is MNHEY and CDR2 is SMNVEV (reference sequence). This CDR3 comprises 13 residues. Trimming left V 5 bases short and J 7 bases short, with 12 bases between. CDR3 region: CASSIDRYNIQYF. The CDR3 nucleotides are TGTGCCAGCAGTATCGACAGGTATAACATTCAGTACTTC.

The V call is TRBV27, the J call TRBJ2-7; no reliable D call. The germline CDR1 and CDR2 sequences are MNHEY and SMNVEV (reference sequence). The CDR3 has 16 amino acids. V was trimmed by 4 bases and J by 0 bases, leaving 16 bases between them. In DNA form, the CDR3 reads TGTGCCAGCAGTTCCCCATTAACAGAGAGCTCCTACGAGCAGTACTTC. Translated: CASSSPLTESSYEQYF.

In this sample, this clone turned up a few times. The CDR3 DNA is TGCGCCAGCAGCCCCCGGGGTGAAGGTCCCTACGAGCAGTACTTC. Its protein is CASSPRGEGPYEQYF. This chain uses TRBV4-1 with TRBJ2-7, with a tentative D call TRBD2 (5 bases). Germline CDR1 reads MGHRA; CDR2 reads YSYEKL. The CDR3 has 15 residues. Trimming pared 4 bases from V and 2 bases from J, leaving 15 bases between.

This clone was counted a few times. The sample carries other DNA sequences with the same CDR3. This rearrangement joins TRBV7-9 to TRBJ1-1; no definite D call. Between the trimmed V and J ends, which lost 2 bases and 0 bases, there was a span of 7 bases. The CDR3 extends over 14 amino acids. Germline V gene data show CDR1 as SEHNR and CDR2 as FQNEAQ (reference sequence). CDR3 in amino acids: CASSLSTVNTEAFF. CDR3 bases: TGTGCCAGCAGCTTATCAACAGTGAACACTGAAGCTTTCTTT.

This clone was observed a handful of times. The genes are TRBV4-1 and TRBJ2-7; a weak D match, TRBD1 (8 bases). Trimming removed 0 bases at V and 5 bases at J, with 11 bases between. Germline V gives CDR1 MGHRA, CDR2 YSYEKL. This CDR3 spans 14 amino acids. CDR3 sequence: CASSQEQGGNEQYF. The CDR3 DNA reads TGCGCCAGCAGCCAAGAACAGGGGGGGAACGAGCAGTACTTC.

The chain combines TRBV11-2 with TRBJ2-5, with a weak D call TRBD2 (5 bases). The J call may be faulty, since TRBJ2-7 better matches the DNA end. The CDR3 loop spans 15 amino acids. Germline CDR1 SGHAT, CDR2 FQNNGV. CDR3 residues: CASSLVRVHSYEQYF. The CDR3 nucleotides are TGTGCCAGCAGCTTAGTGCGGGTACACTCCTACGAGCAGTACTTC.